The T cell receptor (beta chain) under discussion was sequenced for a study of blood T cell repertoires in COVID-19. Study context: The analysed material was cDNA or gDNA that came from T cells, B-cell-depleted T cells, or PBMCs.

Per the original data handling: It was from reference gene primer amplification that nucleated cell counts were estimated. Generated by immunoSEQ multiplex PCR, the TCRdb table keeps only in-frame clones and is missing some. From that table come the V and J calls and clone size; the DNA was used to work out D and trimming. The data show 150,000 or so clones, approximately 89% seen once. The sequencing sample was made of peripheral blood. The source of this sequence is a woman in her seventies with COVID-19, enrolled during active disease.

The CDR3 nucleotides read TGTGCCAGCAGCTTGAAGAGTGCCACAGATACGCAGTATTTT. Translating gives CASSLKSATDTQYF. V gene TRBV5-4 combines with J gene TRBJ2-3, with D unresolved. Trimming removed 1 base at V and 2 bases at J, with 8 bases between. The CDR3 is 14 amino acids. Germline loops: CDR1 SGHNT, CDR2 YYREEE (reference sequence).